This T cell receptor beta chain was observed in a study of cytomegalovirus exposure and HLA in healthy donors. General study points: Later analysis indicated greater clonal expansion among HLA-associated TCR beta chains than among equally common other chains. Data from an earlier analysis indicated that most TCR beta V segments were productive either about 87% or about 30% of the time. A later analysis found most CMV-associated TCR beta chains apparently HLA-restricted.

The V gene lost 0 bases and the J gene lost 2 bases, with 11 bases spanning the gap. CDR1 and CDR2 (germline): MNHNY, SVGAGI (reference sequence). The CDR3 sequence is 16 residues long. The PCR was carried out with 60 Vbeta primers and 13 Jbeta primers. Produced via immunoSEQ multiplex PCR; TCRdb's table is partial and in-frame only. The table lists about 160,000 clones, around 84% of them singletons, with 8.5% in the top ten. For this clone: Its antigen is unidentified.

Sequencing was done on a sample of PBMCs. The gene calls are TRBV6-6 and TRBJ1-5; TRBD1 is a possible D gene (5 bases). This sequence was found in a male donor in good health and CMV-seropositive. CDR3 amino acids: CASSYSTRQRNQPQHF. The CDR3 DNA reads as TGTGCCAGCAGTTACTCGACGCGACAGCGCAATCAGCCCCAGCATTTT.